Listed below are T cell receptor beta chains from one sample, sequenced in a study of molecular identifiers for immune sequencing clone quantification. Via MiXCR, TCRdb re-called the PCR reads, giving one row per CDR3 protein. The repertoire holds some 100,000 distinct CDR3 sequences, about 35% seen once, with less than 5.5% in the top ten. Sequencing input: naive CD8+ T cells from blood, with Jurkat cell RNA spiked in. Receptors were obtained from a human donor in good health. Some libraries in this study had Jurkat cell RNA spiked in. Each CDR3 is given with its conserved first and last residue. The size of a clone is reported for some rows only, either as once, few or many, or as a class for expanded clones.

v_gene	abundance	j_gene	CDR3aa
TRBV6-6	-	TRBJ1-4	CASSYSSVYNEKLFF
TRBV3-1	many	TRBJ1-4	CASSQFGEKLFF
TRBV20-1	many	TRBJ2-3	CSARGPAETITDTQYF
TRBV7-2	many	TRBJ2-1	CASSLVAAFGNEQFF
TRBV6-2/TRBV6-3	few	TRBJ1-1	CASSYWQVNTEAFF
TRBV7-9	few	TRBJ2-3	CASSPVAVAGSGTDTQYF
TRBV6-5	many	TRBJ2-3	CASSGYPTDTQYF
TRBV6-5	-	TRBJ2-2	CASSYFWGAGELFF
TRBV6-2/TRBV6-3	-	TRBJ1-1	CASRTYRGWDTEAFF
TRBV28	-	TRBJ1-6	CASGTAQLRVLNSPLHF
TRBV6-2/TRBV6-3	medium-sized	TRBJ2-2	CASTDTYTGELFF
TRBV25-1	few	TRBJ1-4	CASSEEGAVEKLFF
TRBV20-1	-	TRBJ2-2	CSAPGRPDTRELFF